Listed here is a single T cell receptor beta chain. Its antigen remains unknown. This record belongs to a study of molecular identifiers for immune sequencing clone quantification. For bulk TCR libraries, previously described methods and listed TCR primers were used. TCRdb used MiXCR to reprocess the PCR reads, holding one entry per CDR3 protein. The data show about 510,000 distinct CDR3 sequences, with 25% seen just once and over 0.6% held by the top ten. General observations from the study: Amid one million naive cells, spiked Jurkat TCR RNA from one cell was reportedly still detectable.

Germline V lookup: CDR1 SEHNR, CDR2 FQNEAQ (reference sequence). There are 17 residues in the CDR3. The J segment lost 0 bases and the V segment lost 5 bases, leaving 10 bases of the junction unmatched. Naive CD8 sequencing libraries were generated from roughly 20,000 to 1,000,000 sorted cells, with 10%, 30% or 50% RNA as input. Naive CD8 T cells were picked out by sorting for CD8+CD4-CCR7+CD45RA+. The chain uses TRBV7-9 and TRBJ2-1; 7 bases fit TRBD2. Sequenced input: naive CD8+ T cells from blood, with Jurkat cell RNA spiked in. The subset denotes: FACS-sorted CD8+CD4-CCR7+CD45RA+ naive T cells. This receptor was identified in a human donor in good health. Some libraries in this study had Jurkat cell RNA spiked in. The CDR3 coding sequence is TGTGCCAGCAGCCAAGGGGTAGAGCGGGGCTCCTACAATGAGCAGTTCTTC. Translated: CASSQGVERGSYNEQFF.